The clone carrying this T cell receptor (beta chain) was observed a handful of times. The CDR3 loop spans 14 amino acids. Trimming took off 4 bases at V and 2 bases at J, with 12 bases between the two ends. Germline V gives CDR1 SGHRS, CDR2 YFSETQ. 5'RACE, which relied on constant-segment primers, yielded TCR alpha and TCR beta cDNA libraries carrying sample barcodes and UMIs. TCRdb called the 5' RACE reads again in MiXCR, with one record for every CDR3 protein. This repertoire shows about 190,000 distinct CDR3 sequences, around 19% found once; its top ten account for roughly 2.3%. These data are taken from a study of T-cell memory formation after mild COVID-19.

Source material: PBMCs or a T cell subset sorted from them (not recorded which). The TCR was taken from an adult woman who had mild COVID-19 (a few samples of this study predate the infection). Cell type and time point are not known. The V gene is TRBV5-1, the J gene TRBJ2-5; possible D gene TRBD1, 6 bases. CDR3 coding DNA: TGCGCCAGCAGCCAGGGACATGGACAAGAGACCCAGTACTTC. Protein product: CASSQGHGQETQYF. Filled out from reference TRBV5-1 and TRBJ2-5, the complete variable domain reads KAGVTQTPRYLIKTRGQQVTLSCSPISGHRSVSWYQQTPGQGLQFLFEYFSETQRNKGNFPGRFSGRQFSNSRSEMNVSTLELGDSALYLCASSQGHGQETQYFGPGTRLLVL.